Below, 10 T cell receptor beta chains from the same sample are listed, as sequenced in a study of T cell responses to AZD1222 COVID-19 vaccine. Here immunoSEQ multiplex PCR was the method, and the copy in TCRdb shows in-frame clones only, minus some. The repertoire has some 80,000 clones, about 91% of them found once; the top ten carry about a tenth. The input for sequencing was peripheral blood, taken 28 days after the second dose of the MenACWY control vaccine. These receptors all come from an adult who received the MenACWY meningococcal vaccine as a control.

The chain uses TRBV19 and TRBJ1-1; D is uncertain. V was pared by 0 bases and J by 1 base, with 9 bases between. CDR1 LNHDA and CDR2 SQIVND come from the germline V gene (reference sequence). This CDR3 comprises 15 residues. The CDR3 spells CASSIDFWGNTEAFF. The CDR3 nucleotides are TGTGCCAGTAGTATAGATTTTTGGGGGAACACTGAAGCTTTCTTT.

This chain joins TRBV28 and TRBJ1-4; D uncertain. The CDR3 length is 15 residues. V lost 6 bases and J lost 3, with 14 bases in between. From germline, CDR1 is MDHEN and CDR2 SYDVKM. The CDR3: CASSPNTGANEKLFF. The CDR3 bases are TGTGCCAGCAGCCCTAACACGGGAGCTAATGAAAAACTGTTTTTT.

This clone was observed a few times. The chain couples TRBV5-1 to TRBJ2-7, with D perhaps TRBD2 (6 bases). V was pared by 1 base and J by 2 bases, with 10 bases between. The germline V gene encodes CDR1 SGHRS and CDR2 YFSETQ. The CDR3 has 14 residues. The CDR3: CASSLTGGTYEQYF. DNA for the CDR3: TGCGCCAGCAGCTTGACAGGAGGGACCTACGAGCAGTACTTC.

The chain couples TRBV4-1 to TRBJ2-6; D is possibly TRBD2 (6 bases). Looked up from germline, CDR1 is MGHRA and CDR2 is YSYEKL. The V end was cut by 4 bases, the J end by 2 bases, with 9 bases between. This CDR3 has 15 residues. The CDR3 here is CASSLPGAGANVLTF. CDR3 bases: TGCGCCAGCAGCCTTCCGGGGGCTGGGGCCAACGTCCTGACTTTC.

The chain is built from TRBV24-1 and TRBJ1-2, with D perhaps matching TRBD1 (6 bases). The V end was cut by 0 bases, the J end by 2 bases, with 6 bases between. This CDR3 has 14 residues. Germline values: CDR1 KGHDR, CDR2 SFDVKD. CDR3 sequence reads: CATSDLDRNYGYTF. CDR3 in DNA: TGTGCCACCAGTGATTTGGACAGGAACTATGGCTACACCTTC.

The chain couples TRBV6-2 or TRBV6-3 to TRBJ1-1; D unclear. The CDR3 loop spans 13 amino acids. Per the germline V gene, CDR1 is MNHEY and CDR2 is SVGEGT. Trimming shortened V by 3 bases and J by 3 bases, and 8 bases separated the two germline ends. CDR3 sequence (DNA): TGTGCCAGCAGTTATGACAAGGACACTGAAGCTTTCTTT. It codes for CASSYDKDTEAFF.

The chain recombines TRBV11-3 with TRBJ2-3, with 7 bases aligning to TRBD2. Germline CDR1 SGHNT, CDR2 YENEEA. The CDR3 has 17 amino acids. Unmatched junction bases numbered 12, after V lost 5 bases and J lost 1 base. The CDR3 loop is CASSQTLASGGTDTQYF. The CDR3 region has the DNA TGTGCCAGCAGCCAGACTTTGGCTAGCGGAGGCACAGATACGCAGTATTTT.

This chain joins TRBV19 and TRBJ2-3, with TRBD1 identical over 7 bases. There are 16 residues in the CDR3. With 1 base clipped from V and 0 bases from J, the junction kept 4 bases outside the gene matches. Germline assignment: CDR1 LNHDA and CDR2 SQIVND (reference sequence). The DNA for the CDR3 is TGTGCCAGTAGTATAGGCGGACAGGTGAGCACAGATACGCAGTATTTT. It is translated as CASSIGGQVSTDTQYF.

The chain carries TRBV10-3 and TRBJ2-1, with 9 nucleotides matching TRBD1. The junction had 3 bases not matched to a gene; V was cut back by 8 bases and J by 7 bases. This CDR3 is 12 amino acids long. CDR1 is ENHRY and CDR2 is SYGVKD in the germline V gene. The CDR3 region is CAIGGQGNEQFF. The CDR3 DNA reads as TGTGCCATCGGTGGACAGGGGAATGAGCAGTTCTTC.

The V and J genes are TRBV6-2 or TRBV6-3 and TRBJ2-2; D gene unclear. The CDR3 totals 16 residues. Per the germline V gene, CDR1 is MNHEY and CDR2 is SVGEGT. The V end was cut by 1 base, the J end by 0 bases, with 9 bases between. The CDR3 region is CASSYLDPTNTGELFF. CDR3 nucleotides: TGTGCCAGCAGTTACTTGGATCCCACGAACACCGGGGAGCTGTTTTTT.